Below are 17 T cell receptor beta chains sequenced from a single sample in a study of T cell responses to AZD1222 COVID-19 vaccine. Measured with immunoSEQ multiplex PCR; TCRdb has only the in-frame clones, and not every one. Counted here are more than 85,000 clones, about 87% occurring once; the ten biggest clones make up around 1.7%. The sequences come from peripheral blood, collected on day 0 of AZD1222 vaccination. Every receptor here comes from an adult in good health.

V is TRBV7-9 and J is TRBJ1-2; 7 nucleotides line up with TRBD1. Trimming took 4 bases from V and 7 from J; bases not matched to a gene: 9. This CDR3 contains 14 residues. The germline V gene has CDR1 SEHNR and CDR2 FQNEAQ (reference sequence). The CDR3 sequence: CASSSSTGVGGYTF. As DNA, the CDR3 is TGTGCCAGCAGCTCCAGTACAGGGGTCGGTGGCTACACCTTC.

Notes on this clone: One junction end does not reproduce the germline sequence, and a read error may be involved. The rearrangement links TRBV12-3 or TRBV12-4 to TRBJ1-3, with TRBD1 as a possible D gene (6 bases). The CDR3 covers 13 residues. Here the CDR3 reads CASGPGAGNTIYF. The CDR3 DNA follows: TGTGCCAGTGGGCCAGGGGCTGGTAACACCATATATTTT.

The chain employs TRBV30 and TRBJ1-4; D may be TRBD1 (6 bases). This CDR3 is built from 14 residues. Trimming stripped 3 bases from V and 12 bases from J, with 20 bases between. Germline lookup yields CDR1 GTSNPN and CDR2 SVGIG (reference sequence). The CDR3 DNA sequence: TGTGCCTGGAGGTCATGGGGGGCTGCTGGCGAACTGTTTTTT. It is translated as CAWRSWGAAGELFF.

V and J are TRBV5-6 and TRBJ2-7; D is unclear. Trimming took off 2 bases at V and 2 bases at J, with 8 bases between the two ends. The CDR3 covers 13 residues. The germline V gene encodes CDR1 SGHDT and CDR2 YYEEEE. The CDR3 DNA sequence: TGTGCCAGCAGCTTCGGCAGTCCCTACGAGCAGTACTTC. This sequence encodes CASSFGSPYEQYF. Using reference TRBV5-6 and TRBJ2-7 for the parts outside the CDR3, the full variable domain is DAGVTQSPTHLIKTRGQQVTLRCSPKSGHDTVSWYQQALGQGPQFIFQYYEEEERQRGNFPDRFSGHQFPNYSSELNVNALLLGDSALYLCASSFGSPYEQYFGPGTRLTVT.

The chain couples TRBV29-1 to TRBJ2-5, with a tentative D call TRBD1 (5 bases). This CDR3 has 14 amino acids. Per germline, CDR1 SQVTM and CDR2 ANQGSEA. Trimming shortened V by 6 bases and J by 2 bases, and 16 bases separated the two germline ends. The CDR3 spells CSVAGRQGQETQYF. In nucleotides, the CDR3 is TGCAGCGTCGCTGGACGGCAGGGTCAAGAGACCCAGTACTTC.

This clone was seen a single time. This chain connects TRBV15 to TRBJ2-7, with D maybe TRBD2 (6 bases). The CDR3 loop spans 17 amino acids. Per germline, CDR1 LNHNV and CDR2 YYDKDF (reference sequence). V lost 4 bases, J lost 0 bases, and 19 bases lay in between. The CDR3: CATSTPGGSSSSYEQYF. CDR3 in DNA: TGTGCCACCAGCACCCCCGGAGGGTCTTCGAGCTCCTACGAGCAGTACTTC.

The CDR3 region is CASSRDEGGNEKLFF. The CDR3 DNA reads TGTGCCAGCTCTCGGGACGAGGGGGGCAATGAAAAACTGTTTTTT. This sequence joins TRBV18 and TRBJ1-4, with TRBD1 as a possible D gene (6 bases). Trimming took 6 bases from V and 5 from J, leaving 16 bases between them. This CDR3 is built from 15 residues. The V gene's germline CDR1 is KGHSH and CDR2 LQKENI.

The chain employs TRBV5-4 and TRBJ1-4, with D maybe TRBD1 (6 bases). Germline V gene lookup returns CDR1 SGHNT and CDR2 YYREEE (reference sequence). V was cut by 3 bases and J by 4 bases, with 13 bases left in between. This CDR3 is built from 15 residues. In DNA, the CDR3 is TGTGCCAGCAGCTCGCGGACAGAGCTTAATGAAAAACTGTTTTTT. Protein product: CASSSRTELNEKLFF.

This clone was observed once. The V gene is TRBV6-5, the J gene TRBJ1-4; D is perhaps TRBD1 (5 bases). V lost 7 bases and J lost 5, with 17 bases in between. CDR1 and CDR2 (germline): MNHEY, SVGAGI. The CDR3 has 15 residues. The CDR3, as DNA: TGTGCCAGCACTAAGCCCCCGGGGGGAAATGAAAAACTGTTTTTT. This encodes CASTKPPGGNEKLFF.

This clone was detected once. This chain's CDR3 is CASSPEWGMQETQYF. Here the CDR3 DNA reads TGTGCCAGCAGCCCAGAGTGGGGGATGCAAGAGACCCAGTACTTC. The chain links TRBV5-4 to TRBJ2-5, with D tentatively TRBD1 or TRBD2 (5 bases each). V lost 4 bases and J 2 bases, leaving 15 bases between the germline ends. The CDR3 totals 15 residues. The germline gives CDR1 SGHNT, CDR2 YYREEE (reference sequence).

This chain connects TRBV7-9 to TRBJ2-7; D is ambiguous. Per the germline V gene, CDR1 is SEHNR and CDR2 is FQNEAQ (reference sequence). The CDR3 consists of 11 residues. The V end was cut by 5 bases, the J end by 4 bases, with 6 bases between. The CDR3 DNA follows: TGTGCCAGCAGCGAAGTATACGAGCAGTACTTC. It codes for CASSEVYEQYF.

The CDR3 loop reads CASSTHRGALGNTIYF. Here the CDR3 DNA reads TGTGCCAGCAGCACCCACAGGGGGGCGTTAGGAAACACCATATATTTT. This chain connects TRBV11-2 to TRBJ1-3; 8 bases align to TRBD1. CDR3 length equals 16 residues. The germline V gene has CDR1 SGHAT and CDR2 FQNNGV. J lost 4 bases, V lost 5 bases, and 10 bases had no gene match. Combining the CDR3 with reference TRBV11-2 and TRBJ1-3 gives the whole variable domain EAGVAQSPRYKIIEKRQSVAFWCNPISGHATLYWYQQILGQGPKLLIQFQNNGVVDDSQLPKDRFSAERLKGVDSTLKIQPAKLEDSAVYLCASSTHRGALGNTIYFGEGSWLTVV.

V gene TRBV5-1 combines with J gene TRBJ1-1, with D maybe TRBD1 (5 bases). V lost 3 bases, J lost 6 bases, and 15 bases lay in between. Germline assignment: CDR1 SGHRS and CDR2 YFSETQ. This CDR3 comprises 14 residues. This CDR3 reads CASSWGGLSAEAFF. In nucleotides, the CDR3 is TGCGCCAGCAGCTGGGGGGGACTGAGCGCTGAAGCTTTCTTT.

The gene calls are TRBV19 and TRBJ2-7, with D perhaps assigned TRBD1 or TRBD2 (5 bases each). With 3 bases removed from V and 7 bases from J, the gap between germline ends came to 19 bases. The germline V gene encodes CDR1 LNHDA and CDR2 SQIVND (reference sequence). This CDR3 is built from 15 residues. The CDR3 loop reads CASSMALQVPGEQYF. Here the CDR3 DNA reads TGTGCCAGTAGTATGGCCTTACAGGTCCCGGGGGAGCAGTACTTC.

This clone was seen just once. CDR3 sequence: CASSYLREGGYTF. In DNA, the CDR3 is TGTGCCAGCAGCTACCTCCGGGAGGGCGGCTACACCTTC. The chain employs TRBV12-3 or TRBV12-4 and TRBJ1-2; D is unresolved. V was pared by 6 bases and J by 8 bases, with 16 bases between. The CDR3 is 13 amino acids.

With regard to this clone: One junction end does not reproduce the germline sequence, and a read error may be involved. CDR3 region: CASSLAMNTEAFF. The CDR3 DNA follows: TGTGCCAGCAGCCTAGCCATGAACACTGAAGCTTTCTTT. V is TRBV7-2 and J is TRBJ1-1, with D uncertain. The CDR3 has 13 residues. From germline, CDR1 is SGHTA and CDR2 FQGNSA.

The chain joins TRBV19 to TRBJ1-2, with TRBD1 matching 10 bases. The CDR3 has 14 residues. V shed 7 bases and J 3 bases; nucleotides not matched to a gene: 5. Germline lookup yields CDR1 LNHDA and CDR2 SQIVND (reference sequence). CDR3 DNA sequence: TGTGCCAGTATATGGACAGGGGGAGACTATGGCTACACCTTC. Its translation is CASIWTGGDYGYTF.